This TCR beta chain was sequenced during a study of CD8 T cells in ankylosing spondylitis. Study-level findings and limits: Disease-linked clones displayed a CD8+ phenotype and appeared relatively rarely in peripheral blood. Clones tied to disease were said to be significantly enriched in matched ankylosing spondylitis synovial fluid.

TCRdb reanalysed the 5' RACE reads using MiXCR and keeps one entry per CDR3 protein. The profile shows 250,000 to 350,000 distinct CDR3 sequences, around 18% of them singletons. Germline values: CDR1 SGHRS, CDR2 YFSETQ. This CDR3 region has 18 residues. Trimming removed 0 bases at V and 3 bases at J, with 21 bases between. Concerning this clonotype: As yet, its antigen is unknown.

V usage is TRBV5-1 and J usage is TRBJ2-5; D is possibly TRBD1 (6 bases). This receptor was identified in a male donor with ankylosing spondylitis or in good health (not recorded which). The sample comprised blood, either unsorted or a sorted T cell fraction (not recorded which). This chain's CDR3 is CASSLGYGGLRTEETQYF. The CDR3 nucleotides are TGCGCCAGCAGCTTGGGGTATGGTGGGCTTCGGACAGAAGAGACCCAGTACTTC.